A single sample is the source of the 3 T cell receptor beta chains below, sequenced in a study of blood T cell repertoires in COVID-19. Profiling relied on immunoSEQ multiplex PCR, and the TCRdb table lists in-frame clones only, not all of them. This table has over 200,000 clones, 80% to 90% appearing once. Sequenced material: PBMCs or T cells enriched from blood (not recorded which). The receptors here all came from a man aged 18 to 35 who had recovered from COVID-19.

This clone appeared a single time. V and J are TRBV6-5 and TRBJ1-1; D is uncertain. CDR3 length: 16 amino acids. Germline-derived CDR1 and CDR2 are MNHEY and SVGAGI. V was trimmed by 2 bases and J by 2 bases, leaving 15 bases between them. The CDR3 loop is CASSYHGEVLNTEAFF. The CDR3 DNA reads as TGTGCCAGCAGTTACCATGGGGAGGTTTTAAACACTGAAGCTTTCTTT.

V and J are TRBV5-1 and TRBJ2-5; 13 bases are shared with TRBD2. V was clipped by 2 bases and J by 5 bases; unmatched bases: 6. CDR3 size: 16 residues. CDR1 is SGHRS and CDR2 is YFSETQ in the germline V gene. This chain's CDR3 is CASSFTSGGAWETQYF. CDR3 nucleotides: TGCGCCAGCAGCTTTACTAGCGGGGGGGCATGGGAGACCCAGTACTTC.

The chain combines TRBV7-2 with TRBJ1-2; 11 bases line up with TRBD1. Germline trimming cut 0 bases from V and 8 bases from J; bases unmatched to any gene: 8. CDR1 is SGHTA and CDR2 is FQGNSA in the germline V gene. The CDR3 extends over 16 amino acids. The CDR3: CASSLARTGGVFGYTF. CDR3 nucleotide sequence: TGTGCCAGCAGCTTAGCCCGGACAGGGGGCGTTTTCGGCTACACCTTC.